This T cell receptor beta chain was observed in a study of neoadjuvant anti-PD-1 for oral cavity cancer. Points from the study as a whole: After neoadjuvant nivolumab, PBMC T cell clonality was significantly higher in non-responders than responders.

Germline CDR1 is LNHDA and CDR2 is SQIVND (reference sequence). V shed 1 base and J shed 1 base, with 5 bases lying between them. The CDR3 is made up of 13 amino acids. Comment on this clone: The antigen is undetermined.

Some clones are missing from TCRdb's copy, which holds only in-frame ones; the method was immunoSEQ multiplex PCR. This sample has about 15,000 clones, with about two thirds found just once. The sequence derives from a person aged 35-80 years with oral cavity squamous cell carcinoma. The chain links TRBV19 to TRBJ2-7; maybe TRBD1 (5 bases). This specimen consisted of PBMCs, obtained before nivolumab (anti-PD-1) treatment. CDR3 residues: CASSIGQSYEQYF. CDR3 sequence (DNA): TGTGCCAGTAGTATAGGACAGTCCTACGAGCAGTACTTC.